One and the same sample provided the 12 T cell receptor beta chains below, sequenced in a study of glioma-infiltrating T cells. Using RNA template, CDR3s of TCR alpha and beta were amplified with iRepertoire arm-PCR. MiXCR was run by TCRdb on the multiplex PCR reads, yielding one entry per CDR3 protein. Of about 180,000 distinct CDR3 sequences in the sample, about 40% were seen once. Sequencing was carried out using glioma tissue, nonneoplastic brain tissue, or PBMCs (not recorded which). Receptors were obtained from a human donor with low-grade glioma or glioblastoma, undergoing nonglioma brain surgery, or in good health (not recorded which).

Of note for this clonotype: At one of its ends the junction is not consistent with the germline gene, which may arise from a read error. The rearrangement uses TRBV14 and TRBJ2-2; D unresolved. This CDR3 is built from 14 residues. From germline, CDR1 is SGHDN and CDR2 FVKESK. CDR3 protein: CARSQDLFPGELFF. CDR3 nucleotide sequence: TGTGCCAGAAGCCAAGATCTATTTCCCGGGGAGCTGTTTTTT. The full variable domain, rest sourced from reference TRBV14 and TRBJ2-2, is EAGVTQFPSHSVIEKGQTVTLRCDPISGHDNLYWYRRVMGKEIKFLLHFVKESKQDESGMPNNRFLAERTGGTYSTLKVQPAELEDSGVYFCARSQDLFPGELFFGEGSRLTVL.

The J gene is TRBJ1-1, the V gene TRBV20-1; the D is unclear. The germline V gene encodes CDR1 DFQATT and CDR2 SNEGSKA (reference sequence). This CDR3 has 14 amino acids. V was trimmed by 4 bases and J by 4 bases, leaving 16 bases between them. Written as DNA, the CDR3 is TGCAGTGCTACCGGGATCTCAGTTGCCACTGAAGCTTTCTTT. Amino acid sequence: CSATGISVATEAFF.

This sequence joins TRBV7-9 and TRBJ2-3; D may be TRBD2 (5 bases). V lost 3 bases, J lost 3 bases, and 10 bases lay in between. The CDR3 runs 14 residues. From germline, CDR1 is SEHNR and CDR2 FQNEAQ (reference sequence). This CDR3 is CASSFSEKTDTQYF. Here the CDR3 DNA reads TGTGCCAGCAGCTTTAGCGAGAAGACAGATACGCAGTATTTT.

The chain combines TRBV11-2 with TRBJ1-3; D not certain. V lost 1 base and J lost 1, with 8 bases in between. The germline V gene encodes CDR1 SGHAT and CDR2 FQNNGV. This CDR3 spans 15 amino acids. The CDR3 loop reads CASSLGGRSGNTIYF. The CDR3 DNA follows: TGTGCCAGCAGCTTAGGAGGGAGATCTGGAAACACCATATATTTT.

Details on this clonotype: One junction end does not reproduce the germline sequence, and a read error may be involved. J is TRBJ1-1 and V is TRBV6-1; 8 bases agree with TRBD1. The CDR3 totals 16 residues. Germline loops: CDR1 MNHNS, CDR2 SASEGT. Here the CDR3 reads CASSLISQGGNTKAFF. CDR3 sequence (DNA): TGTGCCAGCAGCCTTATCTCACAGGGGGGGAACACTAAAGCTTTCTTT.

This clonotype was seen a few times. This chain joins TRBV2 and TRBJ2-3; the D gene is possibly TRBD2 (6 bases). Between the trimmed V and J ends, which lost 4 bases and 6 bases, there was a span of 11 bases. CDR3 length: 13 residues. Germline V gene lookup returns CDR1 SNHLY and CDR2 FYNNEI. As DNA, the CDR3 is TGTGCCAGCAGTGGCTGGGCGGGGGATACGCAGTATTTT. This sequence encodes CASSGWAGDTQYF.

This chain joins TRBV3-1 and TRBJ2-7; 11 bases are a match to TRBD2. Germline lookup yields CDR1 LGHDT and CDR2 YNNKEL (reference sequence). V shed 1 base, J shed 4 bases, and the junction held 0 bases outside the gene matches. The CDR3 is 14 amino acids. CDR3 region: CASSQASGGYEQYF. CDR3 bases: TGTGCCAGCAGCCAAGCTAGCGGGGGGTACGAGCAGTACTTC.

This clonotype showed up just a few times. The V call is TRBV9, the J call TRBJ1-1; a weak D match, TRBD1 (6 bases). Per the germline V gene, CDR1 is SGDLS and CDR2 is YYNGEE. The germline V and J ends were trimmed by 4 bases and 1 base, with 14 bases remaining between them. The CDR3 is made up of 15 amino acids. The CDR3 coding sequence is TGTGCCAGCAGCCTCACGACAGGAAAGAACACTGAAGCTTTCTTT. Its protein product is CASSLTTGKNTEAFF.

This clonotype was seen ten or more times. This chain uses TRBV20-1 with TRBJ2-7; 12 nucleotides line up with TRBD1. V lost 4 bases and J lost 5; bases outside the gene matches: 18. This CDR3 has 18 amino acids. Germline assignment: CDR1 DFQATT and CDR2 SNEGSKA (reference sequence). DNA for the CDR3: TGCAGTGCTAAGATCCGGGACAGGGGGCTAGCCGGTCTCCACGAGCAGTACTTC. As protein: CSAKIRDRGLAGLHEQYF.

With respect to this clonotype: A much larger clone sits a single nucleotide away, making a read error possible. The DNA is left out, because the CDR3 cannot be placed on it with certainty; the CDR3 is given as TCRdb lists it. J is TRBJ2-7 and V is TRBV28; TRBD1, as called in the table, went unchecked against the DNA. Germline CDR1 reads MDHEN; CDR2 reads SYDVKM. The CDR3 length equals 16 residues, ends included. CDR3 residues: CASSLSSWGTGNEKYF.

Note on this clonotype: The junction departs from the called germline gene at one end, perhaps through a read error. This chain links TRBV20-1 with TRBJ1-3; D not certain. This CDR3 spans 14 amino acids. The germline CDR1 and CDR2 sequences are DFQATT and SNEGSKA (reference sequence). As DNA, the CDR3 is TGCAGTGCTAGTCCGGGGTTTGAAGGAAACACAATACATTTT. Residues: CSASPGFEGNTIHF.

This clonotype was detected ten times or more. This chain uses TRBV7-2 with TRBJ2-1; no clear D. Trimming took off 7 bases at V and 0 bases at J, with 13 bases between the two ends. The germline V gene has CDR1 SGHTA and CDR2 FQGNSA. This CDR3 is built from 15 residues. The CDR3 loop reads CASTFHLSSYNEQFF. The DNA for the CDR3 is TGTGCCAGCACCTTCCACTTGAGCTCCTACAATGAGCAGTTCTTC. The variable domain in full, with the rest retrieved from reference TRBV7-2 and TRBJ2-1, is GAGVSQSPSNKVTEKGKDVELRCDPISGHTALYWYRQSLGQGLEFLIYFQGNSAPDKSGLPSDRFSAERTGGSVSTLTIQRTQQEDSAVYLCASTFHLSSYNEQFFGPGTRLTVL.